Described below is a single T cell receptor beta chain sequence and its context. The CDR3 loop spans 18 amino acids. Germline V CDR1 and CDR2: SGHNT, YYREEE (reference sequence). The junction had 14 bases not matched to a gene; V was cut back by 0 bases and J by 3 bases. Donors in Cohort 3 counted as recovered after two negative PCRs, clearance, or symptom resolution. The data derive from a study of blood T cell repertoires in COVID-19. About the study: The United States, Italy and Spain were the sources of the acute and convalescent COVID-19 samples. PBMCs, B-cell-depleted T cells, or T cells provided the cDNA or gDNA that made up the material.

Methods used by the authors: The authors estimated nucleated cell counts from reference gene primer amplification. Only in-frame clones appear in the TCRdb table, and some are missing; sequencing was by immunoSEQ multiplex PCR. V and J calls and clone size are as listed in that table; D and trimming were resolved from the DNA. The data show 280,000 or so clones, over 75% seen once. The material sequenced was PBMCs or T cells enriched from blood (not recorded which). The chain uses TRBV5-4 and TRBJ2-5, with TRBD2 matching 7 bases. The TCR was taken from a man aged 30 to 45 who had recovered from COVID-19. The CDR3 bases are TGTGCCAGCAGCTTGGAAGGGAGCGGGGAAAGGGTTAAAGAGACCCAGTACTTC. Its protein product is CASSLEGSGERVKETQYF.